This record concerns one T cell receptor (beta chain) sequence. The antigen is undetermined. Other DNA sequences in the same sample also yield this CDR3. This entry is derived from a study of Ad26.COV2.S vaccination and SARS-CoV-2 variants. Assay used: immunoSEQ multiplex PCR; TCRdb lists only in-frame clones, some missing. The sample holds about 350,000 clones; 92% are singletons and the top ten take 3.5% to 4.5%. The CDR3 extends over 11 amino acids. V was cut by 5 bases and J by 2 bases, with 2 bases left in between. Overall study findings and caveats: Using TCR breadth and depth analyses may have led to underestimated total T cell responses. Breadth of non-spike TCRs did not differ between vaccinees and placebo recipients.

The clonotype originates from a human donor who had recovered from COVID-19. The V gene is TRBV12-3 or TRBV12-4, the J gene TRBJ2-3; D not resolved. The sample consisted of peripheral blood, taken after recovery from COVID-19. The CDR3 region is CASSPTDTQYF. DNA for the CDR3: TGTGCCAGCAGTCCCACAGATACGCAGTATTTT.